A selection of T cell receptor beta chains follows, all from one sample in a study of control samples from healthy donors and cancer patients. TCRdb keeps only in-frame clones here, not all; method: immunoSEQ multiplex PCR. The sample contains tens of thousands of clones, approximately 85% of which appear only once. Input material: PBMCs. The source of these receptors is a woman aged 55-69 years with head and neck cancer. Each CDR3 is given with its conserved first and last residue. Fields, in order: V gene, D gene, J gene, clone size, CDR3 DNA, CDR3 protein. The D gene is left open where the match is weak. Clone size is stated in some rows and not others, as once, few, many or a class when expanded.

v_call: TRBV7-8; d_call: NA; j_call: TRBJ2-5; clone_size: NA; cdr3_nt: TGTGCCAGCAGCCCCGGGACAACACAAGAGACCCAGTACTTC; cdr3_aa: CASSPGTTQETQYF
v_call: TRBV7-2; d_call: TRBD1; j_call: TRBJ1-2; clone_size: once; cdr3_nt: TGTGCCAGCAGCTTTATAGGGGGCGGCGACTATGGCTACACCTTC; cdr3_aa: CASSFIGGGDYGYTF
v_call: TRBV4-1; d_call: TRBD1; j_call: TRBJ1-2; clone_size: NA; cdr3_nt: TGCGCCAGCAGCCAAGTTACCCGGGACAGCAGTAGTGGCTACACCTTC; cdr3_aa: CASSQVTRDSSSGYTF
v_call: TRBV12-5; d_call: NA; j_call: TRBJ1-1; clone_size: NA; cdr3_nt: TGTGCTAGTGGGACCCCGACGGGGGGAGGCACTGAAGCTTTCTTT; cdr3_aa: CASGTPTGGGTEAFF
v_call: TRBV21-1; d_call: NA; j_call: TRBJ2-6; clone_size: NA; cdr3_nt: TGTGCCAGCGATCTTTCTGGGGCCAACGTCCTGACTTTC; cdr3_aa: CASDLSGANVLTF
v_call: TRBV4-2; d_call: TRBD2; j_call: TRBJ2-1; clone_size: NA; cdr3_nt: TGTGCCAGCAGCCAAGCCAACCTAGCGGGAGGACCGCACAATGAGCAGTTCTTC; cdr3_aa: CASSQANLAGGPHNEQFF
v_call: TRBV11-3; d_call: NA; j_call: TRBJ1-2; clone_size: NA; cdr3_nt: TGTGCCAGCAGCTTAGGGGGGATCTATGGCTACACCTTC; cdr3_aa: CASSLGGIYGYTF
v_call: TRBV7-3; d_call: TRBD2; j_call: TRBJ2-1; clone_size: NA; cdr3_nt: TGTGCCAGCAGCTTCTTGGGTAGTAGCGGGTCATACAATGAGCAGTTCTTC; cdr3_aa: CASSFLGSSGSYNEQFF
v_call: TRBV12-3/TRBV12-4; d_call: TRBD2; j_call: TRBJ2-7; clone_size: once; cdr3_nt: TGTGCCAGCAGCCCTAGCGGGAACTACGAGCAGTACTTC; cdr3_aa: CASSPSGNYEQYF
v_call: TRBV7-8; d_call: TRBD2; j_call: TRBJ2-1; clone_size: NA; cdr3_nt: TGTGCCAGCAGCCCGGGACTAGCGGGGGCGGGGGGCAATGAGCAGTTCTTC; cdr3_aa: CASSPGLAGAGGNEQFF
v_call: TRBV5-5; d_call: TRBD1; j_call: TRBJ1-5; clone_size: NA; cdr3_nt: TGTGCCAGCAGCCCACAGGGGGCGTTTAGCAATCAGCCCCAGCATTTT; cdr3_aa: CASSPQGAFSNQPQHF
v_call: TRBV5-4; d_call: TRBD2; j_call: TRBJ2-3; clone_size: NA; cdr3_nt: TGTGCCAGCAGCTCCCTTCATGGCGGGGGGGCCACAGATACGCAGTATTTT; cdr3_aa: CASSSLHGGGATDTQYF
v_call: TRBV9; d_call: NA; j_call: TRBJ2-7; clone_size: NA; cdr3_nt: TGTGCCAGCAGCTCCGTAGTCGACTCAGCGCAGTACTTC; cdr3_aa: CASSSVVDSAQYF
v_call: TRBV30; d_call: TRBD1; j_call: TRBJ1-6; clone_size: NA; cdr3_nt: TGTGCCTGGGCCGGGACAGGGAATTCACCCCTCCACTTT; cdr3_aa: CAWAGTGNSPLHF
v_call: TRBV14; d_call: NA; j_call: TRBJ2-7; clone_size: once; cdr3_nt: TGTGCCAGCAGCCAAGATACCTTTGCGGGTACGTTCTACGAGCAGTACTTC; cdr3_aa: CASSQDTFAGTFYEQYF
v_call: TRBV13; d_call: TRBD1; j_call: TRBJ2-1; clone_size: NA; cdr3_nt: TGTGCCAGCAGCTCGGACAGGCCGGGTGAGCAGTTCTTC; cdr3_aa: CASSSDRPGEQFF
v_call: TRBV2; d_call: NA; j_call: TRBJ1-1; clone_size: NA; cdr3_nt: TGTGCCAGCAATCCCGGGATAAATGAAGCTTTCTTT; cdr3_aa: CASNPGINEAFF
v_call: TRBV7-9; d_call: TRBD1; j_call: TRBJ2-7; clone_size: NA; cdr3_nt: TGTGCCAGCAGCTTAGCGGCCGGGACAGGGGGAGACGAGCAGTACTTC; cdr3_aa: CASSLAAGTGGDEQYF
v_call: TRBV21-1; d_call: NA; j_call: TRBJ2-1; clone_size: NA; cdr3_nt: TGTGCCAGCAAGACTAGCGGGACCCTTCTGGATGAGCAGTTCTTC; cdr3_aa: CASKTSGTLLDEQFF
v_call: TRBV5-8; d_call: NA; j_call: TRBJ1-5; clone_size: NA; cdr3_nt: TGTGCCAGCAGCCTGGGGTACGGGGGGCCCCAGCATTTT; cdr3_aa: CASSLGYGGPQHF
v_call: TRBV5-5; d_call: TRBD2; j_call: TRBJ2-3; clone_size: NA; cdr3_nt: TGTGCCAGCAGCTTGATGACTAGCGCCGGCACAGATACGCAGTATTTT; cdr3_aa: CASSLMTSAGTDTQYF
v_call: TRBV2; d_call: NA; j_call: TRBJ2-5; clone_size: NA; cdr3_nt: TGTGCCAGCAGTTCCCATCCCCAAGAGACCCAGTACTTC; cdr3_aa: CASSSHPQETQYF
v_call: TRBV6-6; d_call: TRBD1; j_call: TRBJ1-1; clone_size: NA; cdr3_nt: TGTGCCAGCAGTGATCGGACAGGATGGAACACTGAAGCTTTCTTT; cdr3_aa: CASSDRTGWNTEAFF
v_call: TRBV6-2/TRBV6-3; d_call: NA; j_call: TRBJ2-7; clone_size: NA; cdr3_nt: TGTGCCAGCAGTCCCGACGGCCCCCCCTACGAGCAGTACTTC; cdr3_aa: CASSPDGPPYEQYF
v_call: TRBV5-4; d_call: NA; j_call: TRBJ2-1; clone_size: NA; cdr3_nt: TGTGCCAGCAGCTTGGCCGGGGGCCCCAAGTTCTTC; cdr3_aa: CASSLAGGPKFF
v_call: TRBV25-1; d_call: NA; j_call: TRBJ1-1; clone_size: NA; cdr3_nt: TGTGCCAGCACTCAATTAGAGGGCACTGAAGCTTTCTTT; cdr3_aa: CASTQLEGTEAFF
v_call: TRBV5-5; d_call: TRBD1; j_call: TRBJ1-5; clone_size: NA; cdr3_nt: TGTGCCAGCAGCCCCGGGACAGGGTTCGGTCAGCCCCAGCATTTT; cdr3_aa: CASSPGTGFGQPQHF
v_call: TRBV5-4; d_call: NA; j_call: TRBJ2-3; clone_size: NA; cdr3_nt: TGTGCCAGCAGCTTGTCAGGACGGGACACAGATACGCAGTATTTT; cdr3_aa: CASSLSGRDTDTQYF
v_call: TRBV6-5; d_call: TRBD1; j_call: TRBJ2-7; clone_size: few; cdr3_nt: TGTGCCAGCAGTACAAGACAGGGGGCGATATACGAGCAGTACTTC; cdr3_aa: CASSTRQGAIYEQYF
v_call: TRBV11-2; d_call: TRBD1; j_call: TRBJ1-1; clone_size: NA; cdr3_nt: TGTGCCAGCAGCTTCAACAGGGGCACTGAAGCTTTCTTT; cdr3_aa: CASSFNRGTEAFF
v_call: TRBV30; d_call: NA; j_call: TRBJ2-7; clone_size: few; cdr3_nt: TGTGCCTGGAAGAAGGGACCCTACGAGCAGTACTTC; cdr3_aa: CAWKKGPYEQYF
v_call: TRBV7-8; d_call: TRBD2; j_call: TRBJ2-1; clone_size: NA; cdr3_nt: TGTGCCAGCAGCGCCGGGACTAGCGGGGGAAATGAGCAGTTCTTC; cdr3_aa: CASSAGTSGGNEQFF
v_call: TRBV5-6; d_call: TRBD2; j_call: TRBJ2-1; clone_size: NA; cdr3_nt: TGTGCCAGCAGCCCTCTAGCGGGAGAACACAATGAGCAGTTCTTC; cdr3_aa: CASSPLAGEHNEQFF
v_call: TRBV2; d_call: NA; j_call: TRBJ2-2; clone_size: NA; cdr3_nt: TGTGCCAGCAGTGGAGGGCTAGCGAACACCGGGGAGCTGTTTTTT; cdr3_aa: CASSGGLANTGELFF
v_call: TRBV7-9; d_call: NA; j_call: TRBJ2-5; clone_size: NA; cdr3_nt: TGTGCCAGCAGTCGGGACGTAGAAACCCAGTACTTC; cdr3_aa: CASSRDVETQYF
v_call: TRBV6-1; d_call: NA; j_call: TRBJ2-2; clone_size: NA; cdr3_nt: TGTGCCAGCAGTGAGGGGGCTGACACCGGGGAGCTGTTTTTT; cdr3_aa: CASSEGADTGELFF
v_call: TRBV6-5; d_call: TRBD2; j_call: TRBJ2-5; clone_size: NA; cdr3_nt: TGTGCCAGCAGTAACCTAGCGGGAGGGCTGGAGACCCAGTACTTC; cdr3_aa: CASSNLAGGLETQYF
v_call: TRBV27; d_call: NA; j_call: TRBJ1-5; clone_size: NA; cdr3_nt: TGTGCCAGCAGCCAAGGCCTGAGACGGGATCAGCCCCAGCATTTT; cdr3_aa: CASSQGLRRDQPQHF
v_call: TRBV4-1; d_call: NA; j_call: TRBJ1-2; clone_size: once; cdr3_nt: TGCGCCAGCAGCCAAGATAAGAGGGGGGTTGGGCAGGGCCTCTATGGCTACACCTTC; cdr3_aa: CASSQDKRGVGQGLYGYTF
v_call: TRBV4-3; d_call: TRBD2; j_call: TRBJ2-1; clone_size: NA; cdr3_nt: TGCGCCAGCAGCCAGGAGCCGGGACTAGCGTTTAATGAGCAGTTCTTC; cdr3_aa: CASSQEPGLAFNEQFF
v_call: TRBV6-1; d_call: TRBD2; j_call: TRBJ2-2; clone_size: once; cdr3_nt: TGTGCCAGCAGTGACCCACCTTTTGCGGGAGTGAACACCGGGGAGCTGTTTTTT; cdr3_aa: CASSDPPFAGVNTGELFF
v_call: TRBV19; d_call: NA; j_call: TRBJ2-2; clone_size: NA; cdr3_nt: TGTGCCAGTAGCATTTTTAGCGGTAACACCGGGGAGCTGTTTTTT; cdr3_aa: CASSIFSGNTGELFF
v_call: TRBV9; d_call: NA; j_call: TRBJ2-2; clone_size: NA; cdr3_nt: TGTGCCAGCAGCGTAGGGGGGTCGAACACCGGGGAGCTGTTTTTT; cdr3_aa: CASSVGGSNTGELFF
v_call: TRBV5-4; d_call: TRBD2; j_call: TRBJ2-3; clone_size: NA; cdr3_nt: TGTGCCAGCAGTCCTGGGACTAGCGGGACGGATACGCAGTATTTT; cdr3_aa: CASSPGTSGTDTQYF
v_call: TRBV5-5; d_call: TRBD1; j_call: TRBJ1-5; clone_size: NA; cdr3_nt: TGTGCCAGCAGCTCGGGACAGGGGAGCAATCAGCCCCAGCATTTT; cdr3_aa: CASSSGQGSNQPQHF
v_call: TRBV5-5; d_call: NA; j_call: TRBJ2-1; clone_size: NA; cdr3_nt: TGTGCCAGCAGCTTGCAACAGGGGAGGATCGGTGAGCAGTTCTTC; cdr3_aa: CASSLQQGRIGEQFF
v_call: TRBV7-9; d_call: NA; j_call: TRBJ2-7; clone_size: NA; cdr3_nt: TGTGCCAGCAGCCCCCTCAACCTGGAAACGCAGTACTTC; cdr3_aa: CASSPLNLETQYF
v_call: TRBV3-1/TRBV3-2; d_call: NA; j_call: TRBJ2-5; clone_size: NA; cdr3_nt: TGTGCCAGCAGCCCTTCCGGGACAAATCAAGAGACCCAGTACTTC; cdr3_aa: CASSPSGTNQETQYF
v_call: TRBV30; d_call: NA; j_call: TRBJ2-7; clone_size: NA; cdr3_nt: TGTGCCCTGAAGTTGAACGGGGGCCACGAGCAGTACTTC; cdr3_aa: CALKLNGGHEQYF
v_call: TRBV7-8; d_call: NA; j_call: TRBJ1-1; clone_size: NA; cdr3_nt: TGTGCCAGCAGCCCGACGGTGGGGGCAATGAACACTGAAGCTTTCTTT; cdr3_aa: CASSPTVGAMNTEAFF
v_call: TRBV7-9; d_call: NA; j_call: TRBJ2-1; clone_size: once; cdr3_nt: TGTGCCAGCAGCTTGAGCGTTAGGGATGGTGAGCAGTTCTTC; cdr3_aa: CASSLSVRDGEQFF
v_call: TRBV7-2; d_call: TRBD1; j_call: TRBJ1-3; clone_size: NA; cdr3_nt: TGTGCCAGCAGCTCTGGGACAGGGGCTGGAAACACCATATATTTT; cdr3_aa: CASSSGTGAGNTIYF
v_call: TRBV5-4; d_call: NA; j_call: TRBJ2-2; clone_size: NA; cdr3_nt: TGTGCCAGCAGCTTCGCCGTAGGGAACACCGGGGAGCTGTTTTTT; cdr3_aa: CASSFAVGNTGELFF
v_call: TRBV3-1/TRBV3-2; d_call: NA; j_call: TRBJ2-7; clone_size: NA; cdr3_nt: TGTGCCAGCAGCCTCAGTCTGCGCTCCTACGAGCAGTACTTC; cdr3_aa: CASSLSLRSYEQYF
v_call: TRBV29-1; d_call: NA; j_call: TRBJ2-7; clone_size: once; cdr3_nt: TGCAGCGGAATCGGAGTCGAGCAGTACTTC; cdr3_aa: CSGIGVEQYF
v_call: TRBV6-5; d_call: TRBD2; j_call: TRBJ2-5; clone_size: once; cdr3_nt: TGTGCCAGCAGTTACTCGGGCGGCGGGGGTGAGACCCAGTACTTC; cdr3_aa: CASSYSGGGGETQYF
v_call: TRBV11-2; d_call: TRBD1; j_call: TRBJ1-5; clone_size: NA; cdr3_nt: TGTGCCAGCAGATTGAAACGACAGGGAGGAAATCAGCCCCAGCATTTT; cdr3_aa: CASRLKRQGGNQPQHF